This TCR beta chain comes out of a study of PD-L1 blockade in urothelial cancer (dated by TCRdb to 2016 to 2017). Describing the broader study: All patients started therapy in about 2014 and received atezolizumab 1,200 mg intravenously every 3 weeks. An ECOG performance status of 0 or 1 was recorded for the patients, and 0 to 3 prior chemotherapy regimens had been received by the patients. Somatic, immune and clinical correlates of response to PD-L1 blockade with atezolizumab in urothelial cancer were the focus of an exploratory multi-omic analysis. Whole exome sequencing and RNA sequencing of pretreatment tumors were performed alongside TCR sequencing in the same patients. Blood samples were analyzed 3 weeks after the start of treatment (second dose) and 6 weeks after the start of treatment. Durable clinical benefit was achieved by nine patients but not by the remaining 20. Twenty-nine patients had pretreatment blood TCR-seq, about 25 had at least one posttreatment blood collection, and about 25 had tumor TCR-seq. Blood samples yielded a median of roughly 140,000 T cells and approximately 83,000 unique TCRs, with median clonality around 0.083. TCR sequencing covered pretreatment tumor samples and matched, serially collected peripheral blood taken before and after atezolizumab treatment. About 90% of the roughly 30 patients were identified as males with urothelial cancer of bladder origin, and a prior smoking history was reported by 18 of 29 patients. Progression-free survival longer than 6 months counted as durable clinical benefit, and TCR features were additionally tested against both progression-free and overall survival. Summary of the overall study and its limitations: Improved progression-free and overall survival was associated with having pretreatment peripheral blood TCR clonality below the median. Because the sample size was small (n = 29) and many of the analyses were exploratory, the results are meant to be hypothesis-generating. Among patients with durable benefit, tumor-associated TCR clones showed greater expansion in peripheral blood 3 weeks after treatment started (n of about 20, p = 0.022).

Synthetic TCR analog templates were spiked into each PCR so that absolute template abundance could be estimated from read counts. The immunoSEQ assay was used to amplify TCRbeta CDR3 regions from genomic DNA with bias-controlled V and J gene primers. Sequencing of rearranged TCRbeta segments was performed at approximately 20X coverage. The source study handled its data this way. Sequencing errors were corrected by clustering and CDR3s were annotated against IMGT to assign V, D and J genes. Only productive TCRbeta rearrangements were used in downstream analyses, excluding out-of-frame or stop-codon sequences. To compute clonality, Shannon entropy was normalized by the log of the number of unique productive sequences and then subtracted from one. Fisher's exact test with Benjamini-Hochberg correction, at a threshold of adjusted p below 0.01, was used to find clones that differed between time points or between blood and tumor. TCRdb took this table from immuneACCESS and kept in-frame rearrangements with V and J called. Such tables lack part of the clones; where checked against another copy, unresolved V genes explain under half of the gap, and the rest is unexplained. V, J and clone size are those of that table, while D and trimming were read from the DNA. For this sample the table gives around 63,000 clones, of which approximately 78% were detected only once. Clones ranked in the top ten supply roughly 1.5% of the sample.

The time point label for this specimen denotes: pretreatment peripheral blood. A cohort of about 30 patients with locally advanced or metastatic urothelial carcinoma, treated at Memorial Sloan Kettering on a trial protocol, was included. Peripheral blood mononuclear cells were collected pretreatment and during treatment, with between 1 and 8 total time points obtained per patient. The Qiagen DNeasy Blood extraction kit was used to purify genomic DNA from total PBMCs and from tumor samples. Collected pretreatment and during treatment, PBMCs were isolated and stored as previously described. Including cysteine and phenylalanine, the CDR3 has 14 amino acids. Just the 42-base CDR3 DNA is kept, in frame starting at base 1. CDR1 and CDR2, looked up from the germline V gene, are MNHEY and SVGAGI. Between the V and J ends, shortened by 8 bases and 3 bases respectively, the junction contains 16 bases. Concerning this clone itself: Its binding antigen is unknown. No base-level quality is on record; no much larger clone is a single base apart.

The chain is assembled from TRBV6-5 and TRBJ1-1; the D gene cannot be resolved reliably. This specimen was PBMCs, taken around atezolizumab (anti-PD-L1) treatment. The source of this sequence is a man aged 70-80 years with urothelial cancer. The DNA sequence is given as TGTGCCAGCTTAAAGAGGTCCAGTGACACTGAAGCTTTCTTT. It translates to CASLKRSSDTEAFF.